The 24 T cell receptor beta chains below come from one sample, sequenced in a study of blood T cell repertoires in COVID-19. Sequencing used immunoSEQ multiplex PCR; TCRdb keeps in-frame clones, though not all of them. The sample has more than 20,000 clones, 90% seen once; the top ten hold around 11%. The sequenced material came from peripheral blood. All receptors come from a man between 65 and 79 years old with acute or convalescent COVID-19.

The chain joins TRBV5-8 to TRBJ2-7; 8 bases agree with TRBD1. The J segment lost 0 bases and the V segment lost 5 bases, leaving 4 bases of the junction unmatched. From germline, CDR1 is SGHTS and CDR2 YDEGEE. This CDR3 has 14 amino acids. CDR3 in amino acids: CASSTRGLSYEQYF. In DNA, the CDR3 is TGTGCCAGCAGTACCAGGGGGCTCTCCTACGAGCAGTACTTC.

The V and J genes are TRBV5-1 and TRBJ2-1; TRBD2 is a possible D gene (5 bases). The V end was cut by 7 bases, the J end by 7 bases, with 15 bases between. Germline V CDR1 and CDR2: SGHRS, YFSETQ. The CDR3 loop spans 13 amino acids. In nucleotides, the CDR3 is TGCGCCAGCGGCGTCCTATCGGGGAATGAGCAGTTCTTC. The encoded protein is CASGVLSGNEQFF.

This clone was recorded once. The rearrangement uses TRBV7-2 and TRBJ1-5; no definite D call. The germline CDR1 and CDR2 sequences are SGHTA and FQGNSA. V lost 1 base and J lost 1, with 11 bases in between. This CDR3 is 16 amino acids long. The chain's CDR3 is CASSLDTGGSNQPQHF. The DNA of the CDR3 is TGTGCCAGCAGCTTAGACACGGGAGGCAGCAATCAGCCCCAGCATTTT.

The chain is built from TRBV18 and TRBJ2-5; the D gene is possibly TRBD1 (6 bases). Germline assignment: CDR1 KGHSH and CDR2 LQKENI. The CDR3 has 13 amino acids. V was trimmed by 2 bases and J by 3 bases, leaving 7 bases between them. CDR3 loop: CASSPTGKETQYF. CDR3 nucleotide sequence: TGTGCCAGCTCACCAACAGGGAAAGAGACCCAGTACTTC.

The CDR3 is CASSPGSLTVSYEQYF. The CDR3 nucleotides are TGTGCCAGCAGCCCGGGTAGCCTGACAGTTTCCTACGAGCAGTACTTC. The rearrangement joins TRBV5-8 to TRBJ2-7; perhaps TRBD1 as D (5 bases). The CDR3 covers 16 residues. The germline CDR1 and CDR2 sequences are SGHTS and YDEGEE. With 4 bases removed from V and 1 base from J, the gap between germline ends came to 18 bases.

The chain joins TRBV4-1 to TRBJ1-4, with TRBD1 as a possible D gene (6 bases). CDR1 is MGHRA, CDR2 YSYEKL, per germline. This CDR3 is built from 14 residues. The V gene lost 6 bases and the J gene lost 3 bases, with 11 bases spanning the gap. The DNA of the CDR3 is TGCGCCAGCAGGCAGGGGCAGGCTAATGAAAAACTGTTTTTT. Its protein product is CASRQGQANEKLFF.

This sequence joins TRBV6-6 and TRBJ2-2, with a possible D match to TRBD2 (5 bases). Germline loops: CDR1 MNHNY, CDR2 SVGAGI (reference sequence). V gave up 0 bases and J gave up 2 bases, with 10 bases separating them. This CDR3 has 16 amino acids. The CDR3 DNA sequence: TGTGCCAGCAGTTACTCCGGGGTCTCTAACACCGGGGAGCTGTTTTTT. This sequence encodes CASSYSGVSNTGELFF.

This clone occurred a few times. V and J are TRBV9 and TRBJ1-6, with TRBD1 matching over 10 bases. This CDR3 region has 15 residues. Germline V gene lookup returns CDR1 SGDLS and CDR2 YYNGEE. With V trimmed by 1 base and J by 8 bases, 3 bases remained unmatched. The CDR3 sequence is CASSVSGTGDSPLHF. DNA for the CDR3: TGTGCCAGCAGCGTATCCGGGACAGGGGATTCACCCCTCCACTTT.

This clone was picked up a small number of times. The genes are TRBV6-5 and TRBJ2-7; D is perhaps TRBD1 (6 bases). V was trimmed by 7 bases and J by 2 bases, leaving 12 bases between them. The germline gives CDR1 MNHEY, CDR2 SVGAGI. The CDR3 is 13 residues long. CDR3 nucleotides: TGTGCCAGCATATCGGACAGCCCCTACGAGCAGTACTTC. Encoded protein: CASISDSPYEQYF.

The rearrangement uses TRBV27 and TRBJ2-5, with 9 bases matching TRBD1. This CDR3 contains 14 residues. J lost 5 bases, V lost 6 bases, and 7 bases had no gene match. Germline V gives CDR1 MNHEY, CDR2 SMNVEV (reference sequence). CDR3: CASSTGGRRETQYF. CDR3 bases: TGTGCCAGCAGCACAGGGGGCCGGAGGGAGACCCAGTACTTC.

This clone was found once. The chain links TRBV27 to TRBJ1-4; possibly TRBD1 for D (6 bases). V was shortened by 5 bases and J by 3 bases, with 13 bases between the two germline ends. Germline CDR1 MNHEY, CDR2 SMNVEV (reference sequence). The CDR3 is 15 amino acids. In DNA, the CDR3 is TGTGCCAGCAGTGCCCACAGGGCTCCTAATGAAAAACTGTTTTTT. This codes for CASSAHRAPNEKLFF.

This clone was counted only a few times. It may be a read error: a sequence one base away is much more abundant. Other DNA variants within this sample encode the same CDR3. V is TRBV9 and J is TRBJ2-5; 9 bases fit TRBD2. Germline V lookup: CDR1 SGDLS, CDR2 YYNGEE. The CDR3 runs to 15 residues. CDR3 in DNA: TGTCCCAGCAGCGGCGGGGGGGGGCCCCAAGAGACCCAGTACTTC. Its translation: CPSSGGGGPQETQYF.

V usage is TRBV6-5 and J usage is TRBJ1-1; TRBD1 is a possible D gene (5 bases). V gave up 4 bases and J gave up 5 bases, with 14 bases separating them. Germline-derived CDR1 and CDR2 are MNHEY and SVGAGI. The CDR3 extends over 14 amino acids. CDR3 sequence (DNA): TGTGCCAGCAGTTGGATTACGGGGGAAACTGAAGCTTTCTTT. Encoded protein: CASSWITGETEAFF.

The CDR3 DNA reads as TGTGCCAGCAGCTTAGAAAGGTCTAGAGAGACCCAGTACTTC. This gives the protein CASSLERSRETQYF. The rearrangement links TRBV11-1 to TRBJ2-5; D ambiguous. The CDR3 extends over 14 amino acids. Trimming removed 1 base at V and 4 bases at J, with 10 bases between. The germline gives CDR1 SGHAT, CDR2 FQDESV (reference sequence).

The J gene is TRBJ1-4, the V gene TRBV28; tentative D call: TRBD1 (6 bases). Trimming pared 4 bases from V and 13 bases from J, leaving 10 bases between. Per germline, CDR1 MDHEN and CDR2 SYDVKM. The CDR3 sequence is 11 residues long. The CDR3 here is CASSWTDGLFF. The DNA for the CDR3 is TGTGCCAGCAGTTGGACAGATGGACTGTTTTTT.

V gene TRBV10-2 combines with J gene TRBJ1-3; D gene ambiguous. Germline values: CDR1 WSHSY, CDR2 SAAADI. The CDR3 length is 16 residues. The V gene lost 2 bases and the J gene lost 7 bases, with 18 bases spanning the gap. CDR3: CASSEAGDPFSNTIYF. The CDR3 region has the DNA TGCGCCAGCAGTGAGGCCGGGGATCCCTTTAGTAACACCATATATTTT.

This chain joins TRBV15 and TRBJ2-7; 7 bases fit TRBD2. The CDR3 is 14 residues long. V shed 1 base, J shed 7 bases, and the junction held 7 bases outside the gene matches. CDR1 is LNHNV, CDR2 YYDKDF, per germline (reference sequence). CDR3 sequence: CATSRGLALEEQYF. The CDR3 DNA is TGTGCCACCAGCAGAGGACTAGCTTTGGAAGAGCAGTACTTC.

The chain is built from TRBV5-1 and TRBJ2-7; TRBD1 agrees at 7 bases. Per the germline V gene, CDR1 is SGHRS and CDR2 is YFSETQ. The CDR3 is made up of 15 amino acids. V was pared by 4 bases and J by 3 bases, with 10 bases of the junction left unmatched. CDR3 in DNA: TGCGCCAGCAGCCTCAGACAGGGAAGTTTCTACGAGCAGTACTTC. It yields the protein CASSLRQGSFYEQYF.

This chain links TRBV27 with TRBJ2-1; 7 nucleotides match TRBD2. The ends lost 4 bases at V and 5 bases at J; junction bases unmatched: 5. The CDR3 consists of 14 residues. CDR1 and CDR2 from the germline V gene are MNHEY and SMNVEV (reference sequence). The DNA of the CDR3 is TGTGCCAGCAGTTATTCGGGAGGAAACAATGAGCAGTTCTTC. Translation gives CASSYSGGNNEQFF.

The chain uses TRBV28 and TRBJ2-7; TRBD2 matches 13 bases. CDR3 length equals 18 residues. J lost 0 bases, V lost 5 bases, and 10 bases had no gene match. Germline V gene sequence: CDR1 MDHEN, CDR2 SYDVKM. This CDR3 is CASSHSGTSGVPSYEQYF. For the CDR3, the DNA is TGTGCCAGCAGTCATTCCGGGACTAGCGGGGTCCCCTCCTACGAGCAGTACTTC.

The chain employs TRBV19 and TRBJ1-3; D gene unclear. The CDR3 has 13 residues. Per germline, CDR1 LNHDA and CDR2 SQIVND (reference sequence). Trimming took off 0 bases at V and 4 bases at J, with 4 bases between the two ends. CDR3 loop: CASSIDRGNTIYF. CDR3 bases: TGTGCCAGTAGTATAGATCGGGGAAACACCATATATTTT.

CDR3 loop: CASSPDIGSPLHF. CDR3 bases: TGCGCCAGCAGCCCTGACATCGGTTCACCCCTCCACTTT. This chain uses TRBV5-1 with TRBJ1-6; D uncertain. Trimming took 4 bases from V and 9 from J, leaving 11 bases between them. Germline CDR1 reads SGHRS; CDR2 reads YFSETQ. The CDR3 loop spans 13 amino acids.

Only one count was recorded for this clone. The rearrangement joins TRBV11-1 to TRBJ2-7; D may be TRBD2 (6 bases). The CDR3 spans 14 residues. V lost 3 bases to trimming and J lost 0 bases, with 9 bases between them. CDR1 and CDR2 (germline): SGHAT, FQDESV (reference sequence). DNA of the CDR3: TGTGCCAGCAGCTTCTACGGGAGCTCCTACGAGCAGTACTTC. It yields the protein CASSFYGSSYEQYF.

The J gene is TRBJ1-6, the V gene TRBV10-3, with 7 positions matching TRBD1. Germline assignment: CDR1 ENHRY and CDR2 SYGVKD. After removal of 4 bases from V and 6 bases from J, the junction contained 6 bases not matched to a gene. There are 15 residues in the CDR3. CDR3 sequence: CAISVSGTVNSPLHF. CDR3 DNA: TGTGCCATCAGTGTGAGTGGGACAGTTAATTCACCCCTCCACTTT.